This TCR beta chain was sequenced for a study of human T cells and chemical hapten exposure. CDR1 and CDR2 from the germline V gene are MDHEN and SYDVKM. V trimming: 1 base; J trimming: 7 bases; junction bases outside the gene matches: 12. The CDR3 extends over 17 amino acids. This sample's time point: patch test 1, 2 weeks after DPC sensitization. Specified treatment: therapeutic diphenylcyclopropenone sensitization with weekly scalp DPC. This clonotype has ten or more counts. MiXCR was run by TCRdb on the RACE reads, yielding one entry per CDR3 protein. The sample lists some 340,000 distinct CDR3 sequences; under 9% were seen once.

The specimen was whole blood, collected in connection with sensitization to the hapten diphenylcyclopropenone (DPC). The genes are TRBV28 and TRBJ2-5; 10 bases fit TRBD1. The sequence came from a woman aged 18-29 years with alopecia areata. Some clones in this sample may be carry-over from other donors' samples. For the CDR3, the DNA is TGTGCCAGCAGTTTATTCGCGGATGGGGACAGGGGAGTGACCCAGTACTTC. It translates to CASSLFADGDRGVTQYF.